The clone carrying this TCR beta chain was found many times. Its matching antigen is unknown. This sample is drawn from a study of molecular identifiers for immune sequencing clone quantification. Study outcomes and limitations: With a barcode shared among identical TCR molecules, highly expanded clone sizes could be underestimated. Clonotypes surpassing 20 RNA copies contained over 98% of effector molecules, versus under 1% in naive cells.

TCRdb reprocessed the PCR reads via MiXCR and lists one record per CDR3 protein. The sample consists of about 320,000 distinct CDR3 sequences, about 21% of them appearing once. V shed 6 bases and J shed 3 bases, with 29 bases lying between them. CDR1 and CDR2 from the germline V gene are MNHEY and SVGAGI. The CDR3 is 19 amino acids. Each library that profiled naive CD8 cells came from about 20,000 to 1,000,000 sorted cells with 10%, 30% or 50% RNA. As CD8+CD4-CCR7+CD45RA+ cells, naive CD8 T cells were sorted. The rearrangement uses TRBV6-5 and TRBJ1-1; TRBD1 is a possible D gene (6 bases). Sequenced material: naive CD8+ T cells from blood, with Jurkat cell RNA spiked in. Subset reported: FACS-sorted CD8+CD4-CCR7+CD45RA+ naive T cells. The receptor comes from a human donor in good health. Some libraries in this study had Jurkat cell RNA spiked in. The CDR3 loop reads CASSQNEQGGIWVDTEAFF. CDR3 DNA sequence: TGTGCCAGCAGCCAAAACGAACAGGGAGGGATCTGGGTTGACACTGAAGCTTTCTTT.